Presented here are 12 T cell receptor beta chains from one specimen sequenced in a study of identical twins. TCRdb reanalysed the 5' RACE reads using MiXCR and keeps one entry per CDR3 protein. The sample contains some 600,000 distinct CDR3 sequences, around 7.5% of which appear only once. The sample also formed part of further work on yellow fever vaccine responses in identical twins.

Sequencing used PBMCs. Receptor source: a woman between 18 and 29 years old in good health.

In its sample, this clonotype was seen a few times. The CDR3 nucleotides are TGTGCCAGCAGCCCCCCGGACAGGGGAGGGGAGACCCAGTACTTC. It specifies CASSPPDRGGETQYF. The chain links TRBV7-9 to TRBJ2-5, with 9 bases fitting TRBD1. From germline, CDR1 is SEHNR and CDR2 FQNEAQ (reference sequence). V shed 5 bases and J 5 bases; nucleotides not matched to a gene: 9. The CDR3 runs to 15 residues.

This clonotype was counted many times. The V call is TRBV7-9, the J call TRBJ2-7; the D call may be TRBD1 or TRBD2 (7 bases each). V lost 4 bases, J lost 5 bases, and 15 bases lay in between. Germline loops: CDR1 SEHNR, CDR2 FQNEAQ (reference sequence). CDR3 length: 14 residues. The CDR3 here is CASSSGGVPDEQYV. CDR3 DNA sequence: TGTGCCAGCAGCTCAGGGGGGGTTCCGGACGAGCAGTACGTC.

This clonotype showed up many times. The CDR3 loop reads CSVGREGRRNYGYTF. The DNA for the CDR3 is TGCAGCGTGGGACGGGAGGGTCGGCGGAACTATGGCTACACCTTC. The gene calls are TRBV29-1 and TRBJ1-2; D perhaps matches TRBD1 (5 bases). Germline V CDR1 and CDR2: SQVTM, ANQGSEA. The V and J ends lost 6 bases and 2 bases respectively, with 19 bases between them. The CDR3 covers 15 residues.

The chain uses TRBV3-1 and TRBJ2-2, with 7 bases aligning to TRBD2. V was clipped by 3 bases and J by 4 bases; unmatched bases: 8. Germline V gene sequence: CDR1 LGHDT, CDR2 YNNKEL (reference sequence). The CDR3 sequence is 16 residues long. The CDR3 bases are TGTGCCAGCAGCCAGGAGACTAGCTCAGTCACCGGGGAGCTGTTTTTT. Protein sequence: CASSQETSSVTGELFF.

This clonotype has only a few counts. The chain carries TRBV5-1 and TRBJ2-6; D is unresolved. V was pared by 4 bases and J by 0 bases, with 8 bases between. Looked up from germline, CDR1 is SGHRS and CDR2 is YFSETQ. CDR3 size: 15 residues. The CDR3 sequence is CASSQSRSGANVLTF. Here the CDR3 DNA reads TGCGCCAGCAGCCAAAGCCGCTCTGGGGCCAACGTCCTGACTTTC.

Many counts were recorded for this clonotype. The CDR3 bases are TGTGCCAGCAGTTTCGGGAGGAGCGGGAGATCGGGCGAGCAGTACTTC. Translated, it gives CASSFGRSGRSGEQYF. This rearrangement joins TRBV12-3 or TRBV12-4 to TRBJ2-7, with 8 positions matching TRBD2. The CDR3 length is 16 residues. V lost 3 bases and J lost 6; bases outside the gene matches: 13.

This clonotype was seen only a few times. The chain links TRBV12-3 or TRBV12-4 to TRBJ1-5; D possibly corresponds to TRBD1 (6 bases). The ends were cut back, 5 bases at V and 2 bases at J, with 19 bases in the middle. The CDR3 has 17 amino acids. CDR3 DNA sequence: TGTGCCAGCAGTCTAGAACAGGGTATAGCAGGCAATCAGCCCCAGCATTTT. This encodes CASSLEQGIAGNQPQHF.

The rearrangement uses TRBV12-3 or TRBV12-4 and TRBJ2-1; D unclear. Trimming took 8 bases from V and 6 from J, leaving 11 bases between them. The length of the CDR3 is 12 residues. CDR3 protein: CASGTPPNEQFF. The CDR3 nucleotides read TGTGCCAGCGGCACACCTCCCAATGAGCAGTTCTTC.

The chain links TRBV7-8 to TRBJ2-7; D gene uncertain. The germline V and J ends were trimmed by 2 bases and 7 bases, with 15 bases remaining between them. Germline V gives CDR1 SGHVS, CDR2 FQNEAQ. The CDR3 is 14 residues long. As DNA, the CDR3 is TGTGCCAGCAGCTTATTTAAGTGGGATTTGGAGCAGTACTTC. Translating it yields CASSLFKWDLEQYF.

In this sample, this clonotype turned up a few times. DNA for the CDR3: TGTGCCAGCAGCCGGACTAGCGGAGCTAGCACAGATACGCAGTATTTT. Translated: CASSRTSGASTDTQYF. The V and J genes are TRBV7-6 and TRBJ2-3; TRBD2 agrees at 10 bases. With V trimmed by 5 bases and J by 0 bases, 5 bases remained unmatched. Looked up from germline, CDR1 is SGHVS and CDR2 is FNYEAQ. The CDR3 runs 16 residues.

This clonotype was counted many times. The chain employs TRBV5-6 and TRBJ2-5; D perhaps matches TRBD2 (5 bases). Trimming took 0 bases from V and 5 from J, leaving 11 bases between them. Germline V gene lookup returns CDR1 SGHDT and CDR2 YYEEEE. The CDR3 is made up of 14 amino acids. The CDR3 region has the DNA TGTGCCAGCAGCTTGGTGTGGGAGAGGGAGACCCAGTACTTC. This codes for CASSLVWERETQYF. Full variable domain (remainder filled in from reference TRBV5-6 and TRBJ2-5): DAGVTQSPTHLIKTRGQQVTLRCSPKSGHDTVSWYQQALGQGPQFIFQYYEEEERQRGNFPDRFSGHQFPNYSSELNVNALLLGDSALYLCASSLVWERETQYFGPGTRLLVL.

To note about this clonotype: One junction end disagrees with the germline gene, perhaps due to a read error. The gene calls are TRBV3-1 and TRBJ2-3; 7 bases are shared with TRBD2. The CDR3 runs 13 residues. Germline CDR1 LGHDT, CDR2 YNNKEL (reference sequence). Here the CDR3 reads CASSLTSRDTQYF. DNA of the CDR3: TGTGCCAGCAGCCTGACTAGCAGAGATACGCAGTATTTT.